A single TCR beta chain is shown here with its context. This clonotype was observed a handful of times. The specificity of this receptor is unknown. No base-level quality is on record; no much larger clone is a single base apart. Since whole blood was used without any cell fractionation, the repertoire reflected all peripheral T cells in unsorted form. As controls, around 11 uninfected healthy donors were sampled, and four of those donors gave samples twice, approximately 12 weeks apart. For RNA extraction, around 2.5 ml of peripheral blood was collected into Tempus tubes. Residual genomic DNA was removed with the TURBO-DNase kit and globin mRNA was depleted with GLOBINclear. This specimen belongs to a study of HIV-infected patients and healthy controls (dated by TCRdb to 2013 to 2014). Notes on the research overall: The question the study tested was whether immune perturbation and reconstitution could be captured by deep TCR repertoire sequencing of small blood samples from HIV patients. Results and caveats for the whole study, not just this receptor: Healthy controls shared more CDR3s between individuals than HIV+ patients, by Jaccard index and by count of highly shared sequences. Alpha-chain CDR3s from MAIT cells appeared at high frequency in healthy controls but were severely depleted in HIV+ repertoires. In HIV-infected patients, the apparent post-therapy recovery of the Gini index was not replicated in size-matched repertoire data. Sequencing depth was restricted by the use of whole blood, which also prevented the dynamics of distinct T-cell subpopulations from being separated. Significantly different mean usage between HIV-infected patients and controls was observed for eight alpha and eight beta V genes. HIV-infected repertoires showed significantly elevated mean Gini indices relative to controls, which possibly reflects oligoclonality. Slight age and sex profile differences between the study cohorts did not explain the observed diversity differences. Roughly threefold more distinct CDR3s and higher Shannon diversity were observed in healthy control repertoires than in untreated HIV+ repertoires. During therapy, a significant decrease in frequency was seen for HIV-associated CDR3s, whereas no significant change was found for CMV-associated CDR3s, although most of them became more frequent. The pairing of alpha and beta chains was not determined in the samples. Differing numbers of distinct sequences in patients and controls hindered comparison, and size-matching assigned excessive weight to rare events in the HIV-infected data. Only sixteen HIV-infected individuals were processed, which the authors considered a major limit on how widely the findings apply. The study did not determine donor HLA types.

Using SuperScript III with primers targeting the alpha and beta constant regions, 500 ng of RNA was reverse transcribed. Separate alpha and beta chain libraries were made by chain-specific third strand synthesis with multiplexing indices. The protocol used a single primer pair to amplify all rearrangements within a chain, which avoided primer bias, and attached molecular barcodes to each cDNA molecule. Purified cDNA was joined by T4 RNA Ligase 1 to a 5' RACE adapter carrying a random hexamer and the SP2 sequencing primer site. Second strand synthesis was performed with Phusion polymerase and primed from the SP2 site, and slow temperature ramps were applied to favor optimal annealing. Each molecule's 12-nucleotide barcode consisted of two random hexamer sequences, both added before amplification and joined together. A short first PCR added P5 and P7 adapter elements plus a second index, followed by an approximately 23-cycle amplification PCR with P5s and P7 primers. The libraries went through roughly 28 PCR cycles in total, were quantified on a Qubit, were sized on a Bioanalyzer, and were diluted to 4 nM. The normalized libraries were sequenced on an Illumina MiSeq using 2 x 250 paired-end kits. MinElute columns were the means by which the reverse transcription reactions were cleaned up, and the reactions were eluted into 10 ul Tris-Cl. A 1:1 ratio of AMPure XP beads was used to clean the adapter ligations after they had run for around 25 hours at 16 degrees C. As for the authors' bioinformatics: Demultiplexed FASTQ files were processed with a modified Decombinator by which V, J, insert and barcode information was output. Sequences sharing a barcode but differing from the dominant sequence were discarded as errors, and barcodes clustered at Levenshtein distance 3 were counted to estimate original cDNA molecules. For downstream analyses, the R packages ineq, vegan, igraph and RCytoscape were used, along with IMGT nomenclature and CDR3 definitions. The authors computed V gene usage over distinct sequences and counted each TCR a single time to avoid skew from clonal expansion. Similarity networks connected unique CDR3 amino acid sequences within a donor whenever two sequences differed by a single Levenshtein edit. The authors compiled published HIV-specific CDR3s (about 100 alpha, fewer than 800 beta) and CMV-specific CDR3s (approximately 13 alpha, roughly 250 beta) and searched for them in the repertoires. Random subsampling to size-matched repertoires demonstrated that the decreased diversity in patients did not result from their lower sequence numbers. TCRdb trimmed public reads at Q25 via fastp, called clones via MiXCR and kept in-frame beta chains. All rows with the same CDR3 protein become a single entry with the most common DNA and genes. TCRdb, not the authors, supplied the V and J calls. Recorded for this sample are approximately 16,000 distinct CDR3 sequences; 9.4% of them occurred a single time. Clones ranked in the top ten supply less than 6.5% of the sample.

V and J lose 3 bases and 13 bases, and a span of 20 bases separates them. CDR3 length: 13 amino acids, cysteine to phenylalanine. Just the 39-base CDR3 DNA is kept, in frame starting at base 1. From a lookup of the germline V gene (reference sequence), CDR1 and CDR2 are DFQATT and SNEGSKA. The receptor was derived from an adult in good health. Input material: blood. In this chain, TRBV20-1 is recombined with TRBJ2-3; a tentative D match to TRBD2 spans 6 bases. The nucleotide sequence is TGCAGTGCTAGGGGGGACTGGGCTCCGGGGGAGTATTTT. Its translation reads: CSARGDWAPGEYF.